These 10 T cell receptor beta chains were sequenced from one sample in a study of spatial heterogeneity in lung cancer (dated by TCRdb to between 2017 and 2020). The protocol used for the library was 5' RACE. The instrument was a NextSeq 500. TCRdb redid the processing of the public reads, applying fastp at Q25 and MiXCR, and retained in-frame beta chains. Each CDR3 protein appears once, grouped with its most common genes and DNA. The sample data list around 89,000 distinct CDR3 sequences, and approximately 12% of these were observed just once. About 40% of the sample is in the top ten clones. The sample's time point label is to be understood as: sample taken at primary tumor resection. Sample: PBMCs, taken at surgery. The receptor source for this set is a male donor with early-stage non-small cell lung cancer.

The chain recombines TRBV7-2 with TRBJ2-2; D not certain. CDR1 and CDR2 from the germline V gene are SGHTA and FQGNSA. The CDR3 sequence is 12 residues long. V shed 1 base and J shed 6 bases, with 3 bases lying between them. DNA of the CDR3: TGTGCCAGCAGCTTAGGACCCGGGGAGCTGTTTTTT. It yields the protein CASSLGPGELFF.

The chain is built from TRBV30 and TRBJ2-2; D possibly corresponds to TRBD1 (6 bases). The CDR3 totals 17 residues. V gave up 3 bases and J gave up 0 bases, with 17 bases separating them. The germline gives CDR1 GTSNPN, CDR2 SVGIG (reference sequence). CDR3 amino acids: CAWRTGFGVANTGELFF. The DNA of the CDR3 is TGTGCCTGGAGGACAGGTTTTGGGGTCGCGAACACCGGGGAGCTGTTTTTT.

V is TRBV2 and J is TRBJ2-7; 9 bases match TRBD1. Looked up from germline, CDR1 is SNHLY and CDR2 is FYNNEI. The CDR3 spans 15 residues. Unmatched junction bases numbered 7, after V lost 5 bases and J lost 2 bases. The CDR3 DNA follows: TGTGCCAGCAGTTCAGGACAGGGGAGGCCCTACGAGCAGTACTTC. This gives the protein CASSSGQGRPYEQYF.

This clonotype was observed a handful of times. The chain couples TRBV12-3 or TRBV12-4 to TRBJ2-5; 9 bases are a match to TRBD2. The CDR3 sequence is 15 residues long. V dropped 5 bases and J dropped 2; count of bases not matched to a gene: 6. For the CDR3, the DNA is TGTGCCAGCAGTAGCGGGCGGGGGGGACAAGAGACCCAGTACTTC. This sequence encodes CASSSGRGGQETQYF.

This chain links TRBV6-5 with TRBJ2-1, with D possibly matching TRBD2 (6 bases). Trimming shortened V by 0 bases and J by 4 bases, and 13 bases separated the two germline ends. CDR1 is MNHEY and CDR2 is SVGAGI in the germline V gene. CDR3 length: 16 amino acids. This CDR3 reads CASSYSWGDRYNEQFF. The DNA for the CDR3 is TGTGCCAGCAGTTACTCTTGGGGGGATCGATACAATGAGCAGTTCTTC.

Ten or more counts support this clonotype. The chain has TRBV20-1 and TRBJ2-7; a possible D gene is TRBD2 (6 bases). Germline-derived CDR1 and CDR2 are DFQATT and SNEGSKA (reference sequence). The CDR3 spans 14 residues. The V gene lost 5 bases and the J gene lost 3 bases, with 17 bases spanning the gap. For the CDR3, the DNA is TGCAGTGCTCCCTCACCGGGACTTGACTACGAGCAGTACTTC. This gives the protein CSAPSPGLDYEQYF.

This clonotype was seen a handful of times. The rearrangement links TRBV7-9 to TRBJ2-2, with 7 bases aligning to TRBD2. The trim removed 3 bases at V and 9 bases at J, leaving 7 bases unmatched. Germline CDR1 SEHNR, CDR2 FQNEAQ (reference sequence). The CDR3 length is 14 residues. This CDR3 reads CASSFQGRERELFF. Written as DNA, the CDR3 is TGTGCCAGCAGCTTTCAAGGGCGGGAGAGGGAGCTGTTTTTT.

This clonotype was seen a handful of times. The CDR3 region is CASSVGGPAYEQYF. The CDR3 region has the DNA TGTGCCAGCAGCGTAGGCGGGCCCGCCTACGAGCAGTACTTC. The J gene is TRBJ2-7, the V gene TRBV9; the D gene is possibly TRBD2 (5 bases). This CDR3 has 14 residues. Trimming left V 0 bases short and J 2 bases short, with 9 bases between. CDR1 is SGDLS, CDR2 YYNGEE, per germline.

The chain uses TRBV20-1 and TRBJ1-4; D perhaps matches TRBD1 (5 bases). In germline, CDR1 is DFQATT, CDR2 SNEGSKA (reference sequence). This CDR3 comprises 16 residues. V lost 2 bases, J lost 4 bases, and 17 bases lay in between. CDR3 DNA sequence: TGCAGTGCTAGACCCCCCCTGCAGGGCCTTAATGAAAAACTGTTTTTT. Translated: CSARPPLQGLNEKLFF.

This clonotype was counted at least ten times. The chain recombines TRBV28 with TRBJ2-1; D possibly uses TRBD1 or TRBD2 (5 bases each). Germline V CDR1 and CDR2: MDHEN, SYDVKM. V was clipped by 4 bases and J by 7 bases, with 11 bases between them. CDR3 length: 13 residues. DNA for the CDR3: TGTGCCAGCAGTTGGGACGCCGAGAATGAGCAGTTCTTC. Protein product: CASSWDAENEQFF.